The 17 T cell receptor beta chains below come from one sample, sequenced in a study of blood T cell repertoires in COVID-19. Data came from immunoSEQ multiplex PCR; TCRdb stores just in-frame clones and leaves some out. Counted here are under 300,000 clones, 84% occurring once; the ten biggest clones make up roughly 1.4%. The sequenced sample consisted of peripheral blood. Receptors were obtained from a woman aged 40-49 years who had recovered from COVID-19.

This chain connects TRBV6-5 to TRBJ1-6; 7 nucleotides agree with TRBD1. The CDR3 has 14 residues. Germline CDR1 and CDR2: MNHEY and SVGAGI. J was trimmed by 9 bases and V by 6 bases; bases with no gene match: 8. The CDR3 DNA sequence: TGTGCCAGCAGGAAGACAGGGACTGGTTCACCCCTCCACTTT. Its protein product is CASRKTGTGSPLHF.

The chain employs TRBV19 and TRBJ1-6, with D possibly being TRBD1 (5 bases). CDR1 is LNHDA and CDR2 is SQIVND in the germline V gene (reference sequence). CDR3 size: 14 residues. The V end lost 5 bases, the J end lost 8 bases, and 13 bases lay between the germline ends. CDR3 protein: CASSRGVLDSPLHF. CDR3 coding DNA: TGTGCCAGTAGTCGGGGGGTTTTGGATTCACCCCTCCACTTT.

In this sample, this clone turned up once. The genes are TRBV9 and TRBJ1-2; 8 nucleotides match TRBD1. The junction had 10 bases not matched to a gene; V was cut back by 2 bases and J by 7 bases. CDR3 length: 15 residues. The germline CDR1 and CDR2 sequences are SGDLS and YYNGEE. The CDR3 sequence is CASSVDPGQVAGYTF. The CDR3 DNA sequence: TGTGCCAGCAGCGTGGACCCGGGACAGGTGGCTGGCTACACCTTC.

This clone appeared once. This rearrangement joins TRBV5-4 to TRBJ1-2; 11 bases map to TRBD1. This CDR3 spans 19 amino acids. The germline CDR1 and CDR2 sequences are SGHNT and YYREEE (reference sequence). With V trimmed by 4 bases and J by 6 bases, 20 bases remained unmatched. CDR3 loop: CASSAGGGQGAPDVDGYTF. CDR3 sequence (DNA): TGTGCCAGCAGCGCGGGGGGAGGACAGGGGGCTCCCGACGTGGATGGCTACACCTTC.

The chain employs TRBV7-2 and TRBJ1-1, with unresolved D. The V end was cut by 3 bases, the J end by 7 bases, with 12 bases between. The CDR3 extends over 13 amino acids. Germline loops: CDR1 SGHTA, CDR2 FQGNSA. The CDR3 reads CASSFGPGNEAFF. The CDR3 nucleotides read TGTGCCAGCAGCTTCGGTCCAGGTAATGAAGCTTTCTTT.

The rearrangement uses TRBV27 and TRBJ1-1; 7 bases are shared with TRBD1. V trimming: 3 bases; J trimming: 6 bases; junction bases outside the gene matches: 7. Germline loops: CDR1 MNHEY, CDR2 SMNVEV (reference sequence). The CDR3 spans 14 residues. The CDR3 reads CASSLGQWSAEAFF. The CDR3 nucleotides are TGTGCCAGCAGTTTGGGACAGTGGTCGGCTGAAGCTTTCTTT.

The rearrangement links TRBV29-1 to TRBJ1-2; the D gene is possibly TRBD1 (5 bases). The germline V gene encodes CDR1 SQVTM and CDR2 ANQGSEA. V was clipped by 5 bases and J by 5 bases, with 9 bases between them. This CDR3 region has 11 residues. The chain's CDR3 is CSVSQGYGYTF. CDR3 DNA: TGCAGCGTTAGCCAGGGATATGGCTACACCTTC.

The genes are TRBV4-3 and TRBJ2-7; D may be TRBD2 (6 bases). This CDR3 is built from 14 residues. CDR1 is LGHNA, CDR2 YSLEER, per germline. V gave up 0 bases and J gave up 6 bases, with 12 bases separating them. CDR3 in DNA: TGCGCCAGCAGCCAAGATAACGGGACTCCCGAGCAGTACTTC. Protein sequence: CASSQDNGTPEQYF.

The chain has TRBV2 and TRBJ2-5; 7 bases match TRBD2. Per the germline V gene, CDR1 is SNHLY and CDR2 is FYNNEI. V lost 4 bases and J lost 4; bases outside the gene matches: 12. The CDR3 spans 16 residues. The CDR3 protein is CASSGGAGVLVETQYF. CDR3 coding DNA: TGTGCCAGCAGTGGGGGCGCGGGGGTTCTGGTAGAGACCCAGTACTTC.

The V and J genes are TRBV20-1 and TRBJ2-7; maybe TRBD2 (6 bases). V gave up 2 bases and J gave up 6 bases, with 8 bases separating them. The germline gives CDR1 DFQATT, CDR2 SNEGSKA (reference sequence). This CDR3 is 11 amino acids long. CDR3 in amino acids: CSARTGVEQYF. As DNA, the CDR3 is TGCAGTGCTAGAACGGGGGTCGAGCAGTACTTC.

The chain joins TRBV2 to TRBJ1-2; D possibly corresponds to TRBD1 (5 bases). Between the trimmed V and J ends, which lost 3 bases and 4 bases, there was a span of 9 bases. The CDR3 runs to 13 residues. CDR1 and CDR2 from the germline V gene are SNHLY and FYNNEI. The CDR3 is CASSDQGSYGYTF. Here the CDR3 DNA reads TGTGCCAGCAGTGACCAGGGATCCTATGGCTACACCTTC.

Only a few counts were recorded for this clone. The chain is built from TRBV2 and TRBJ2-7; 8 bases agree with TRBD1. The CDR3 covers 13 residues. Unmatched junction bases numbered 10, after V lost 10 bases and J lost 5 bases. Germline V gene data show CDR1 as SNHLY and CDR2 as FYNNEI. The CDR3 DNA reads as TGTGCCACCGCTTGGACAGGGCAAGACGAGCAGTACTTC. Protein: CATAWTGQDEQYF.

J is TRBJ1-5 and V is TRBV28; no definite D call. The V and J ends lost 5 bases and 4 bases respectively, with 21 bases between them. There are 17 residues in the CDR3. Per germline, CDR1 MDHEN and CDR2 SYDVKM. CDR3 amino acids: CASSLGSTNSPNQPQHF. DNA of the CDR3: TGTGCCAGCAGTCTCGGGTCCACAAATAGCCCTAATCAGCCCCAGCATTTT.

V is TRBV7-9 and J is TRBJ2-5; 14 positions match TRBD2. Germline CDR1 SEHNR, CDR2 FQNEAQ (reference sequence). CDR3 size: 17 residues. The ends lost 5 bases at V and 5 bases at J; junction bases unmatched: 10. CDR3 DNA sequence: TGTGCCAGCAGCCCACAGGGACTAGCGGGGGTGGAGGAGACCCAGTACTTC. This translates into CASSPQGLAGVEETQYF.

V usage is TRBV19 and J usage is TRBJ2-1; a possible D gene is TRBD2 (6 bases). V lost 0 bases, J lost 9 bases, and 15 bases lay in between. The CDR3 contains 15 residues. Germline CDR1 LNHDA, CDR2 SQIVND (reference sequence). The CDR3 loop reads CASSIDQEGYGEQFF. CDR3 DNA: TGTGCCAGTAGTATAGATCAGGAGGGGTACGGTGAGCAGTTCTTC.

The rearrangement joins TRBV15 to TRBJ2-3; TRBD1 agrees at 9 bases. The trim removed 0 bases at V and 0 bases at J, leaving 7 bases unmatched. This CDR3 comprises 18 residues. CDR1 is LNHNV and CDR2 is YYDKDF in the germline V gene (reference sequence). As DNA, the CDR3 is TGTGCCACCAGCAGAGAGGACAGGGGTCCTAATAGCACAGATACGCAGTATTTT. Translated, it gives CATSREDRGPNSTDTQYF.

The chain couples TRBV7-2 to TRBJ2-7; tentatively, D is TRBD1 (6 bases). The CDR3 consists of 16 residues. V dropped 3 bases and J dropped 0 bases, with 15 bases sitting between them. Per germline, CDR1 SGHTA and CDR2 FQGNSA. CDR3 region: CASSFDQDSRSYEQYF. The CDR3 DNA sequence: TGTGCCAGCAGCTTCGACCAGGACAGCCGCTCCTACGAGCAGTACTTC.